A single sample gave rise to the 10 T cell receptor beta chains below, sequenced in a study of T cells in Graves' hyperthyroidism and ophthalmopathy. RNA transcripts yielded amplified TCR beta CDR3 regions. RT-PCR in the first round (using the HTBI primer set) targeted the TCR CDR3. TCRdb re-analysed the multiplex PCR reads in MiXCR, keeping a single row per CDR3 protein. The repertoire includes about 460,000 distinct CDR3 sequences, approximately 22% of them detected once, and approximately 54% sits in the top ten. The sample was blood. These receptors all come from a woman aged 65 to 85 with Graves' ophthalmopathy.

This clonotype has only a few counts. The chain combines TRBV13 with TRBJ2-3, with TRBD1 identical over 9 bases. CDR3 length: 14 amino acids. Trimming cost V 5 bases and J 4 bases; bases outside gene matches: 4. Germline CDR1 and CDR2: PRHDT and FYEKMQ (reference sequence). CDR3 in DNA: TGTGCCAGCAGCCCAAGGGACAGGGCAGATACGCAGTATTTT. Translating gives CASSPRDRADTQYF.

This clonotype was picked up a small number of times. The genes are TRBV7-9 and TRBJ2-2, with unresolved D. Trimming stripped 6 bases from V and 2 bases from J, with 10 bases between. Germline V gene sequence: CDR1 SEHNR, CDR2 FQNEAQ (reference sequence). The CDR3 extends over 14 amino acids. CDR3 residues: CASRVHRNTGELFF. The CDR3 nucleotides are TGTGCCAGCAGGGTGCACAGAAACACCGGGGAGCTGTTTTTT.

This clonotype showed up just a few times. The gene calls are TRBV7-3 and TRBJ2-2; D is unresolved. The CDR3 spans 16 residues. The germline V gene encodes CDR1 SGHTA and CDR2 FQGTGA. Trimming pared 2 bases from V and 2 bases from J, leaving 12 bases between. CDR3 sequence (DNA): TGTGCCAGCAGCTTAGGGTTTGTTAGTAACACCGGGGAGCTGTTTTTT. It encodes CASSLGFVSNTGELFF.

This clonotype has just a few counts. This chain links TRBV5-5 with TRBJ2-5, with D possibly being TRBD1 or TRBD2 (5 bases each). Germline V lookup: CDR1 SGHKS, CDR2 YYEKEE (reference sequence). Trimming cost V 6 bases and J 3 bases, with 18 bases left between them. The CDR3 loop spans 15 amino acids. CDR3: CASIPGDGIEETQYF. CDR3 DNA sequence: TGTGCCAGCATCCCCGGGGACGGAATAGAAGAGACCCAGTACTTC. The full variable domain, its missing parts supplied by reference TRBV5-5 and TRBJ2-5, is DAGVTQSPTHLIKTRGQQVTLRCSPISGHKSVSWYQQVLGQGPQFIFQYYEKEERGRGNFPDRFSARQFPNYSSELNVNALLLGDSALYLCASIPGDGIEETQYFGPGTRLLVL.

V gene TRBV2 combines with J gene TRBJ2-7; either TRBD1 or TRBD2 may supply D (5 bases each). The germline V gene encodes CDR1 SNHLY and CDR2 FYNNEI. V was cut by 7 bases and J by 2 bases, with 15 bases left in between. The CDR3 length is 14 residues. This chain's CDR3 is CASIARQGAYEQYF. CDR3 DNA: TGTGCCAGCATCGCCCGTCAGGGAGCCTACGAGCAGTACTTC.

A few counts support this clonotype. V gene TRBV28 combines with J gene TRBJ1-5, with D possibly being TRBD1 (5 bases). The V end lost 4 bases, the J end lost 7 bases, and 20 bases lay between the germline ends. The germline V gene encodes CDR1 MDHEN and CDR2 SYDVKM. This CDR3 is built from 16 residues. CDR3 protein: CASSSAGWQGGQPQHF. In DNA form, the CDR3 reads TGTGCCAGCAGTTCCGCAGGGTGGCAGGGCGGGCAGCCCCAGCATTTT. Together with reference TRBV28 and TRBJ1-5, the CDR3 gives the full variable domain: DVKVTQSSRYLVKRTGEKVFLECVQDMDHENMFWYRQDPGLGLRLIYFSYDVKMKEKGDIPEGYSVSREKKERFSLILESASTNQTSMYLCASSSAGWQGGQPQHFGDGTRLSIL.

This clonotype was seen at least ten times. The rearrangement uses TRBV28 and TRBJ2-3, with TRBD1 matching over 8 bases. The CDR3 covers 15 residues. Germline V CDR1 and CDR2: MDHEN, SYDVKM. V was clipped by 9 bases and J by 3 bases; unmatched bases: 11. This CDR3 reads CASPPVTGGTDTQYF. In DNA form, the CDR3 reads TGTGCCAGTCCACCGGTTACAGGGGGAACAGATACGCAGTATTTT.

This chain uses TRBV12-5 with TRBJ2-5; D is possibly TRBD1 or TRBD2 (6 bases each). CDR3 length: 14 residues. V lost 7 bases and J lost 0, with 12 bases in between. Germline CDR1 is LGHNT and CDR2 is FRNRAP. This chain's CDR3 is CASAGAGYQETQYF. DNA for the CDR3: TGTGCTAGTGCGGGGGCCGGGTACCAAGAGACCCAGTACTTC.

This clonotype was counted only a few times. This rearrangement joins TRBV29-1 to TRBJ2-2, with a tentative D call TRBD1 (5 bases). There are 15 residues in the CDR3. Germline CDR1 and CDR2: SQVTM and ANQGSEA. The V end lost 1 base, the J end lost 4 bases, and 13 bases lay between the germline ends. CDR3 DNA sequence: TGCAGCGTTGAAGTACAGGATGTTAGCACCGGGGAGCTGTTTTTT. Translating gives CSVEVQDVSTGELFF.

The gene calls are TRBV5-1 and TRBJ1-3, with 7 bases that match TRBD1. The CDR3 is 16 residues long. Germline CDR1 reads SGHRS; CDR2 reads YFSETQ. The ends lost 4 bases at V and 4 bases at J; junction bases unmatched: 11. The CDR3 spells CASSDQTGHSGNTIYF. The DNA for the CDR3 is TGCGCCAGCAGCGATCAGACAGGGCACTCCGGAAACACCATATATTTT.